The T cell receptor (beta chain) described here comes from a study of molecular identifiers for immune sequencing clone quantification. Each CDR3 protein gets one entry after TCRdb re-called the PCR reads with MiXCR. The sample contains approximately 550,000 distinct CDR3 sequences, about 21% of which appear only once. On this clonotype itself: A much larger clone lies a single base off, so this may be a read error.

Germline lookup yields CDR1 MNHEY and CDR2 SVGAGI. There are 13 residues in the CDR3. This receptor was identified in a human donor in good health. Some libraries in this study had Jurkat cell RNA spiked in. The V and J genes are TRBV6-5 and TRBJ2-3; a weak D match, TRBD1 (5 bases). The J call is uncertain, as TRBJ1-5 better fits the DNA end. Sequenced material: naive CD8+ T cells from blood, with Jurkat cell RNA spiked in. Subset denoted: FACS-sorted CD8+CD4-CCR7+CD45RA+ naive T cells. DNA for the CDR3: TGTGCCAGCAGTTACGCGGAGACAGATACGCAGCATTTT. This sequence encodes CASSYAETDTQHF.